Presented here are 8 T cell receptor beta chains from one specimen sequenced in a study of graft-versus-host responses after intestinal transplantation. Clones were read by immunoSEQ multiplex PCR, and TCRdb kept only the in-frame ones, dropping some. The profile shows around 100,000 clones, approximately 84% of them singletons. These receptors have no identified antigens. The sequencing used unstimulated CD4+ T cells sorted from spleen or lymph node cells, collected before intestinal transplant. Receptor source: a human donor who received an intestinal transplant.

The J gene is TRBJ2-1, the V gene TRBV6-1; D may be TRBD2 (5 bases). Trimming removed 7 bases from V and 9 bases from J, with 13 bases in between. Germline V lookup: CDR1 MNHNS, CDR2 SASEGT. The CDR3 sequence is 12 residues long. The CDR3 loop reads CASTTQRSEQFF. The CDR3 DNA reads TGTGCCAGCACTACCCAGCGGAGTGAGCAGTTCTTC.

The sample holds a few counts of this clone. V and J are TRBV5-1 and TRBJ2-7; no reliable D call. Per germline, CDR1 SGHRS and CDR2 YFSETQ. Trimming took off 0 bases at V and 2 bases at J, with 12 bases between the two ends. There are 15 residues in the CDR3. Here the CDR3 DNA reads TGCGCCAGCAGCTTGGTGGGCGGAGTTCCCTACGAGCAGTACTTC. Residues: CASSLVGGVPYEQYF.

This chain uses TRBV7-9 with TRBJ1-1, with unresolved D. Germline V lookup: CDR1 SEHNR, CDR2 FQNEAQ (reference sequence). Trimming left V 7 bases short and J 1 base short, with 22 bases between. The CDR3 loop spans 17 amino acids. The CDR3 here is CASNRLLSSKANTEAFF. CDR3 coding DNA: TGTGCCAGCAACCGTCTTTTGTCTAGTAAGGCGAACACTGAAGCTTTCTTT.

The gene calls are TRBV4-1 and TRBJ2-5; TRBD1 agrees at 11 bases. Per the germline V gene, CDR1 is MGHRA and CDR2 is YSYEKL. There are 16 residues in the CDR3. With 0 bases clipped from V and 7 bases from J, the junction kept 7 bases outside the gene matches. The CDR3 sequence: CASSQEIAGTGGTQYF. In nucleotides, the CDR3 is TGCGCCAGCAGCCAAGAGATCGCCGGGACAGGGGGGACCCAGTACTTC.

This clone was counted a few times. The chain links TRBV10-2 to TRBJ1-5; the match to TRBD1 covers 9 bases. This CDR3 contains 14 residues. Germline V gene data show CDR1 as WSHSY and CDR2 as SAAADI. Trimming removed 5 bases from V and 6 bases from J; junction bases left unmatched: 5. The CDR3, as DNA: TGCGCCAGCAGTAAAGACAGGGGGGGTCAGCCCCAGCATTTT. The encoded protein is CASSKDRGGQPQHF.

The DNA of the CDR3 is TGTGCCAGCAGCCAAGAGGCGACCCCGTACCAAGAGACCCAGTACTTC. Encoded protein: CASSQEATPYQETQYF. The chain links TRBV4-2 to TRBJ2-5; D is unclear. V was trimmed by 0 bases and J by 0 bases, leaving 11 bases between them. Germline CDR1 LGHNA, CDR2 YNFKEQ. There are 16 residues in the CDR3.

The chain combines TRBV5-6 with TRBJ1-6; D is possibly TRBD1 (6 bases). The V end lost 0 bases, the J end lost 3 bases, and 10 bases lay between the germline ends. The CDR3 covers 16 residues. Germline V gives CDR1 SGHDT, CDR2 YYEEEE. CDR3 DNA: TGTGCCAGCAGCTTGGAACAGGGTGTCTATAATTCACCCCTCCACTTT. Translating gives CASSLEQGVYNSPLHF. Full variable domain (remainder filled in from reference TRBV5-6 and TRBJ1-6): DAGVTQSPTHLIKTRGQQVTLRCSPKSGHDTVSWYQQALGQGPQFIFQYYEEEERQRGNFPDRFSGHQFPNYSSELNVNALLLGDSALYLCASSLEQGVYNSPLHFGNGTRLTVT.

V gene TRBV5-1 combines with J gene TRBJ2-5; 9 bases match TRBD1. With 4 bases clipped from V and 4 bases from J, the junction kept 5 bases outside the gene matches. The CDR3 has 14 residues. Germline V gives CDR1 SGHRS, CDR2 YFSETQ. This chain's CDR3 is CASSGTGNGETQYF. The CDR3 bases are TGCGCCAGCAGCGGGACAGGGAATGGAGAGACCCAGTACTTC.